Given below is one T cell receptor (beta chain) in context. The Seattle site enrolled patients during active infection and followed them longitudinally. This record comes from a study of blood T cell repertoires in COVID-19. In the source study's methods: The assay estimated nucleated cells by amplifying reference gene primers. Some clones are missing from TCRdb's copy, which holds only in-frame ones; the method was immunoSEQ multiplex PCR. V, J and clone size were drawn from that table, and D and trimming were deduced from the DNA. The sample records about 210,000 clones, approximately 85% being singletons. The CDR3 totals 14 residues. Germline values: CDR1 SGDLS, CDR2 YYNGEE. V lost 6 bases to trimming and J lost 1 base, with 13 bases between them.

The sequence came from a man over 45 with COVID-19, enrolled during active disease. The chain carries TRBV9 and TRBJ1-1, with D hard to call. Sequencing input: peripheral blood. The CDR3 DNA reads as TGTGCCAGCACGACTCTGGAGGGGAACACTGAAGCTTTCTTT. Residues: CASTTLEGNTEAFF.